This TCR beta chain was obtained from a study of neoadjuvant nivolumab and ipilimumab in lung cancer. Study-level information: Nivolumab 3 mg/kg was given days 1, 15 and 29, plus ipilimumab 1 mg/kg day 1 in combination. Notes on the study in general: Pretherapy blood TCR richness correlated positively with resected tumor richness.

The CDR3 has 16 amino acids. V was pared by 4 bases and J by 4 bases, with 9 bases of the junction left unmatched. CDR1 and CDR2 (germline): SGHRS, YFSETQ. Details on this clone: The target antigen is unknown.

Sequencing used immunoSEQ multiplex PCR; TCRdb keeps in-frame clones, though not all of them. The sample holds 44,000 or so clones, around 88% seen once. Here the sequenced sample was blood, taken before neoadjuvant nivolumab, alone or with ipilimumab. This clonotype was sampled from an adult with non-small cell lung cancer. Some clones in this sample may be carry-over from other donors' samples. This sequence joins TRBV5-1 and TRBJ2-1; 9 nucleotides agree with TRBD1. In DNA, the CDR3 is TGCGCCAGCAGCAGCCGGACAGGGGCTATATACAATGAGCAGTTCTTC. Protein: CASSSRTGAIYNEQFF.